This paragraph covers one TCR beta chain sequence. Its target is not known. This sample is part of a study of T cells in Graves' hyperthyroidism and ophthalmopathy. The study's findings and limits: A model of 13 V-J pairs discriminated ophthalmopathy from stable hyperthyroidism.

From RNA transcripts, TCR beta CDR3 regions were amplified. During a first-round RT-PCR of the TCR CDR3, the HTBI primer set was used. TCRdb independently ran MiXCR on the multiplex PCR reads; one entry per CDR3 protein. The profile shows roughly 170,000 distinct CDR3 sequences, 15% to 20% of them singletons. This CDR3 is built from 11 residues. Per germline, CDR1 SNHLY and CDR2 FYNNEI. The ends were cut back, 10 bases at V and 1 base at J, with 7 bases in the middle. The sequence came from a woman aged 50 to 65 with Graves' hyperthyroidism. The specimen was blood. The rearrangement joins TRBV2 to TRBJ2-5, with D perhaps TRBD2 (5 bases). As DNA, the CDR3 is TGTGCCACCGGGATCCAAGAGACCCAGTACTTC. Amino acids: CATGIQETQYF.